This record covers a single TCR beta chain. The sample is drawn from a study of blood T cell repertoires in COVID-19. The V gene end was trimmed by 4 bases and the J gene end by 4 bases; junction bases not matched to a gene: 10. Germline V gives CDR1 SGHNT, CDR2 YYREEE (reference sequence). The CDR3 runs 16 residues. Sequencing used immunoSEQ multiplex PCR; TCRdb keeps in-frame clones, though not all of them. The sample records hundreds of thousands of clones, around 89% being singletons. Sequenced material: peripheral blood. The rearrangement joins TRBV5-4 to TRBJ2-7; 11 bases agree with TRBD2. This sequence originates from a woman aged 40 to 50 who had recovered from COVID-19. The CDR3 here is CASSVASGRPPYEQYF. The CDR3 DNA reads TGTGCCAGCAGCGTGGCTAGCGGGAGGCCTCCTTACGAGCAGTACTTC.